Below, 28 T cell receptor beta chains from the same sample are listed, as sequenced in a study of shared clonotypes between healthy human individuals. Sequencing was performed with immunoSEQ multiplex PCR; in TCRdb, only in-frame clones are kept and a portion is missing. The sample lists about 2.2 million clones, 93% occurring once. Naive CD8 cells comprised CD45RO-negative, CCR7-positively selected cells, excluding terminally differentiated effector memory CD45RA+ cells. Sequenced: naive CD8+ T cells from PBMCs. Receptors originate from a man between 18 and 29 years old in good health. Some clones in this sample may be carry-over from other donors' samples.

The chain uses TRBV10-3 and TRBJ2-1; either TRBD1 or TRBD2 may supply D (6 bases each). Germline-derived CDR1 and CDR2 are ENHRY and SYGVKD. Trimming took off 7 bases at V and 0 bases at J, with 10 bases between the two ends. CDR3 length equals 14 residues. CDR3 nucleotide sequence: TGTGCCATCAATCCGGGGGCCTCCTACAATGAGCAGTTCTTC. Residues: CAINPGASYNEQFF.

The V call is TRBV28, the J call TRBJ2-7; 10 bases agree with TRBD2. The CDR3 length is 16 residues. Germline CDR1 and CDR2: MDHEN and SYDVKM. Trimming cost V 0 bases and J 5 bases; bases outside gene matches: 7. This CDR3 is CASSLWASGRTDEQYF. The CDR3 nucleotides are TGTGCCAGCAGTTTATGGGCTAGCGGGAGAACGGACGAGCAGTACTTC.

The chain employs TRBV15 and TRBJ2-5; no clear D. This CDR3 region has 13 residues. Germline V CDR1 and CDR2: LNHNV, YYDKDF (reference sequence). V lost 5 bases to trimming and J lost 5 bases, with 12 bases between them. In nucleotides, the CDR3 is TGTGCCACCAGCGAGATGTGGCGGGAGACCCAGTACTTC. It codes for CATSEMWRETQYF.

V and J are TRBV7-9 and TRBJ2-7; D not certain. Germline CDR1 and CDR2: SEHNR and FQNEAQ (reference sequence). The V end lost 5 bases, the J end lost 6 bases, and 14 bases lay between the germline ends. The CDR3 loop spans 13 amino acids. The CDR3 is CASSPRASFEQYF. In DNA form, the CDR3 reads TGTGCCAGCAGCCCCCGGGCTTCGTTCGAGCAGTACTTC.

CDR3 sequence: CASVDRNTEAFF. The CDR3 nucleotides are TGTGCCAGCGTGGACAGGAACACTGAAGCTTTCTTT. The rearrangement joins TRBV27 to TRBJ1-1; D may be TRBD1 (6 bases). Trimming left V 8 bases short and J 1 base short, with 8 bases between. The CDR3 has 12 amino acids. The germline CDR1 and CDR2 sequences are MNHEY and SMNVEV (reference sequence).

This clone was recorded only once. The J gene is TRBJ2-5, the V gene TRBV27; D is possibly TRBD1 or TRBD2 (6 bases each). Trimming left V 2 bases short and J 4 bases short, with 11 bases between. Per germline, CDR1 MNHEY and CDR2 SMNVEV (reference sequence). CDR3 length: 14 residues. CDR3 residues: CASSLRGEPETQYF. CDR3 nucleotide sequence: TGTGCCAGCAGTTTAAGGGGGGAACCAGAGACCCAGTACTTC.

The chain carries TRBV15 and TRBJ2-7; 9 positions agree with TRBD1. In germline, CDR1 is LNHNV, CDR2 YYDKDF (reference sequence). V lost 3 bases, J lost 13 bases, and 13 bases stayed unmatched. The CDR3 covers 14 residues. CDR3 in amino acids: CATSSVNPGTGLYF. The CDR3 nucleotides are TGTGCCACCAGCAGTGTGAATCCCGGGACAGGGCTCTACTTC.

The chain employs TRBV25-1 and TRBJ2-1, with 8 positions matching TRBD1. Germline CDR1 reads MGHDK; CDR2 reads SYGVNS. This CDR3 region has 14 residues. Trimming removed 4 bases from V and 3 bases from J; junction bases left unmatched: 2. The CDR3 sequence is CASSGTGLYNEQFF. DNA for the CDR3: TGTGCCAGCAGTGGGACAGGGCTCTACAATGAGCAGTTCTTC.

This chain connects TRBV27 to TRBJ1-4, with 9 bases lining up with TRBD1. The CDR3 spans 13 residues. Germline values: CDR1 MNHEY, CDR2 SMNVEV (reference sequence). Trimming took 10 bases from V and 7 from J; bases not matched to a gene: 7. CDR3 nucleotide sequence: TGTGCCACCAGGGACAGGGAGGGTGAAAAACTGTTTTTT. It yields the protein CATRDREGEKLFF.

The J gene is TRBJ2-7, the V gene TRBV11-2, with D tentatively TRBD1 (5 bases). Trimming took 5 bases from V and 3 from J, leaving 11 bases between them. Germline V gene sequence: CDR1 SGHAT, CDR2 FQNNGV. There are 13 residues in the CDR3. The CDR3 region is CASSVTAVYEQYF. The CDR3 DNA sequence: TGTGCCAGCAGCGTGACAGCAGTCTACGAGCAGTACTTC.

The chain links TRBV27 to TRBJ2-5; 7 positions agree with TRBD2. Per the germline V gene, CDR1 is MNHEY and CDR2 is SMNVEV (reference sequence). V was clipped by 4 bases and J by 0 bases; unmatched bases: 8. The CDR3 loop spans 16 amino acids. CDR3 amino acids: CASSSSSGDYQETQYF. The CDR3 DNA reads TGTGCCAGCAGTTCGTCTAGCGGTGATTACCAAGAGACCCAGTACTTC.

J is TRBJ2-7 and V is TRBV19; maybe TRBD1 (6 bases). Germline CDR1 and CDR2: LNHDA and SQIVND (reference sequence). V was pared by 7 bases and J by 7 bases, with 20 bases between. The CDR3 spans 14 residues. CDR3 amino acids: CASTLRGNSGEQYF. CDR3 DNA sequence: TGTGCCAGTACCCTGAGGGGGAATTCGGGTGAGCAGTACTTC.

The rearrangement uses TRBV11-2 and TRBJ2-7; D might be TRBD2 (5 bases). There are 15 residues in the CDR3. Germline loops: CDR1 SGHAT, CDR2 FQNNGV. Trimming stripped 1 base from V and 2 bases from J, with 12 bases between. The CDR3 is CASSLARLTPYEQYF. CDR3 nucleotides: TGTGCCAGCAGCTTAGCAAGACTAACTCCCTACGAGCAGTACTTC.

The V call is TRBV18, the J call TRBJ1-4; D uncertain. Germline V gene data show CDR1 as KGHSH and CDR2 as LQKENI. The CDR3 extends over 14 amino acids. Trimming took 3 bases from V and 5 from J, leaving 10 bases between them. Here the CDR3 reads CASSPPAINEKLFF. In nucleotides, the CDR3 is TGTGCCAGCTCACCTCCCGCCATCAATGAAAAACTGTTTTTT.

The V and J genes are TRBV27 and TRBJ2-3; TRBD2 matches 7 bases. After removal of 5 bases from V and 0 bases from J, the junction contained 8 bases not matched to a gene. Germline V gene sequence: CDR1 MNHEY, CDR2 SMNVEV (reference sequence). The CDR3 consists of 16 residues. The CDR3 region is CASSPGGRGSTDTQYF. CDR3 coding DNA: TGTGCCAGCAGTCCAGGTGGGCGGGGGAGCACAGATACGCAGTATTTT.

The table lists this clone with a count of one. Here the CDR3 reads CASSLTGATTDTQYF. The CDR3 bases are TGTGCCAGCAGCTTAACGGGGGCTACAACAGATACGCAGTATTTT. The chain employs TRBV7-3 and TRBJ2-3; D might be TRBD1 (6 bases). The CDR3 has 15 residues. CDR1 SGHTA and CDR2 FQGTGA come from the germline V gene. Between the trimmed V and J ends, which lost 0 bases and 3 bases, there was a span of 10 bases.

The gene calls are TRBV20-1 and TRBJ1-2, with D uncertain. Germline V CDR1 and CDR2: DFQATT, SNEGSKA (reference sequence). Deletions cut 6 bases from V and 7 bases from J, with 12 bases between. The CDR3 is 11 amino acids. The CDR3, as DNA: TGCAGTGCCCCCCCTATGGGTGGCTACACCTTC. Amino acid sequence: CSAPPMGGYTF.

The chain uses TRBV9 and TRBJ2-4; 8 nucleotides agree with TRBD1. From germline, CDR1 is SGDLS and CDR2 YYNGEE. V lost 3 bases, J lost 9 bases, and 11 bases stayed unmatched. CDR3 length: 15 amino acids. CDR3 in amino acids: CASSEGPQGAGIQYF. The CDR3 bases are TGTGCCAGCAGCGAGGGACCGCAGGGGGCTGGCATTCAGTACTTC.

The genes are TRBV10-2 and TRBJ1-5, with D unresolved. Germline CDR1 and CDR2: WSHSY and SAAADI. The V end lost 4 bases, the J end lost 6 bases, and 7 bases lay between the germline ends. CDR3 length: 12 residues. This CDR3 reads CASSVHFQPQHF. CDR3 sequence (DNA): TGCGCCAGCAGTGTACACTTTCAGCCCCAGCATTTT.

The V and J genes are TRBV6-5 and TRBJ1-5; D remains ambiguous. Germline lookup yields CDR1 MNHEY and CDR2 SVGAGI. The CDR3 contains 15 residues. Trimming cost V 4 bases and J 3 bases, with 13 bases left between them. CDR3 nucleotides: TGTGCCAGCAGTTCGGGGAGCGGTTACAATCAGCCCCAGCATTTT. Its protein is CASSSGSGYNQPQHF.

The J gene is TRBJ2-3, the V gene TRBV13; D is unresolved. CDR3 length: 12 residues. CDR1 is PRHDT and CDR2 is FYEKMQ in the germline V gene (reference sequence). Trimming shortened V by 1 base and J by 7 bases, and 6 bases separated the two germline ends. The CDR3 sequence is CASSLARYTQYF. The CDR3 DNA follows: TGTGCCAGCAGCTTAGCCAGGTATACGCAGTATTTT.

This clone was detected only once. V is TRBV9 and J is TRBJ2-1, with D possibly TRBD2 on 6 matching bases. Trimming stripped 0 bases from V and 8 bases from J, with 12 bases between. This CDR3 has 14 amino acids. Per germline, CDR1 SGDLS and CDR2 YYNGEE. This chain's CDR3 is CASSVAGGPDEQFF. DNA for the CDR3: TGTGCCAGCAGCGTAGCCGGAGGGCCAGATGAGCAGTTCTTC.

This chain uses TRBV27 with TRBJ2-7; a weak D match, TRBD2 (6 bases). Trimming took 8 bases from V and 2 from J, leaving 13 bases between them. CDR1 and CDR2 (germline): MNHEY, SMNVEV (reference sequence). The length of the CDR3 is 13 residues. The CDR3 loop is CASARGSPYEQYF. CDR3 nucleotide sequence: TGTGCCAGCGCCCGGGGGTCCCCCTACGAGCAGTACTTC.

The V gene is TRBV7-9, the J gene TRBJ2-5; D unclear. The J call may be incorrect, as the DNA end agrees better with TRBJ2-7. This CDR3 contains 12 residues. Germline V gene lookup returns CDR1 SEHNR and CDR2 FQNEAQ (reference sequence). The CDR3: CASSSEHYEQYF. Here the CDR3 DNA reads TGTGCCAGCAGCTCGGAACACTACGAGCAGTACTTC.

Only one count was recorded for this clone. The J gene is TRBJ2-2, the V gene TRBV27, with D unresolved. The germline V gene encodes CDR1 MNHEY and CDR2 SMNVEV (reference sequence). V was trimmed by 7 bases and J by 5 bases, leaving 17 bases between them. CDR3 length equals 15 residues. CDR3 in amino acids: CASTNRAFETGELFF. CDR3 sequence (DNA): TGTGCCAGCACCAATAGGGCATTTGAGACCGGGGAGCTGTTTTTT.

The chain recombines TRBV10-1 with TRBJ2-2; unclear D gene. Germline loops: CDR1 WNHNN, CDR2 SYGVQD (reference sequence). The ends were cut back, 2 bases at V and 0 bases at J, with 7 bases in the middle. This CDR3 contains 15 residues. CDR3 DNA: TGCGCCAGCAGTGAGCTCAGTTCGAACACCGGGGAGCTGTTTTTT. Its translation is CASSELSSNTGELFF.

This sequence joins TRBV9 and TRBJ1-2; 8 nucleotides line up with TRBD1. The CDR3 extends over 14 amino acids. CDR1 is SGDLS, CDR2 YYNGEE, per germline. V shed 3 bases, J shed 6 bases, and the junction held 7 bases outside the gene matches. CDR3 sequence reads: CASSGDRRNHGYTF. The CDR3 region has the DNA TGTGCCAGCAGCGGGGACAGGCGTAATCATGGCTACACCTTC.

V and J are TRBV27 and TRBJ2-3; 11 bases agree with TRBD2. The CDR3 has 16 residues. V gave up 8 bases and J gave up 4 bases; unmatched junction bases: 11. Germline values: CDR1 MNHEY, CDR2 SMNVEV (reference sequence). The CDR3 sequence: CASSFRGTSGADTQYF. CDR3 sequence (DNA): TGTGCCAGCTCGTTTAGGGGGACTAGCGGAGCAGATACGCAGTATTTT.